The 27 T cell receptor beta chains given below trace back to one sample, sequenced in a study of regulatory T cells in long-lasting Graves disease. CDR3 regions were amplified by Arm-PCR using iRepertoire HTBI primers to build TCR beta libraries. MiXCR, run by TCRdb on the multiplex PCR reads, gives a single entry per CDR3 protein. The repertoire includes around 500,000 distinct CDR3 sequences, 12% of them detected once, and more than 8% sits in the top ten. Time point of the sample: newly diagnosed GD, antithyroid drugs for less than 3 months. RNA extracted from PBMCs served as the sequencing template. The same data also went into a second study, on T cells in Graves' hyperthyroidism and ophthalmopathy.

The sequenced sample was peripheral blood mononuclear cells (PBMCs), obtained at new diagnosis, from a patient treated with antithyroid drugs. These receptors all stem from a woman aged 25 to 45 with Graves disease.

The chain joins TRBV25-1 to TRBJ2-7, with TRBD1 identical over 8 bases. The junction had 14 bases not matched to a gene; V was cut back by 4 bases and J by 3 bases. This CDR3 has 17 residues. CDR1 and CDR2 (germline): MGHDK, SYGVNS. In DNA, the CDR3 is TGTGCCAGCAGTGGATCCCCCGGACAGGGTTTGTTCTACGAGCAGTACTTC. Translating it yields CASSGSPGQGLFYEQYF.

Ten or more counts support this clonotype. The gene calls are TRBV7-2 and TRBJ2-1; TRBD2 agrees at 14 bases. The ends lost 5 bases at V and 7 bases at J; junction bases unmatched: 7. Germline assignment: CDR1 SGHTA and CDR2 FQGNSA. This CDR3 is built from 16 residues. CDR3 in amino acids: CASSPRTSGRWNEQFF. CDR3 nucleotides: TGTGCCAGCAGCCCACGGACTAGCGGGAGGTGGAATGAGCAGTTCTTC.

A single count supports this clonotype. It may be a read error: a sequence one base away is much more abundant. V is TRBV7-2 and J is TRBJ2-5, with 7 bases lining up with TRBD1. This CDR3 has 14 amino acids. The J segment lost 11 bases and the V segment lost 5 bases, leaving 14 bases of the junction unmatched. CDR1 and CDR2 from the germline V gene are SGHTA and FQGNSA. The CDR3 here is CASSPQTGMYGQYF. Here the CDR3 DNA reads TGTGCCAGCAGCCCGCAGACAGGGATGTACGGGCAGTACTTC.

This clonotype has at least ten counts. The chain recombines TRBV28 with TRBJ1-1, with no clear D. The germline V gene encodes CDR1 MDHEN and CDR2 SYDVKM. This CDR3 is built from 13 residues. Trimming took off 10 bases at V and 2 bases at J, with 14 bases between the two ends. Here the CDR3 reads CATRYVDNTEAFF. The CDR3 DNA sequence: TGTGCCACCCGGTATGTGGATAACACTGAAGCTTTCTTT.

CDR3 bases: TGTGCCAGCAGTCCTCTTCCGAACATCTACACAGATACGCAGTATTTT. Protein product: CASSPLPNIYTDTQYF. J is TRBJ2-3 and V is TRBV27; D is ambiguous. The CDR3 has 16 residues. With 5 bases removed from V and 2 bases from J, the gap between germline ends came to 17 bases. Germline CDR1 reads MNHEY; CDR2 reads SMNVEV (reference sequence).

This clonotype was observed many times. This chain uses TRBV14 with TRBJ2-1, with unresolved D. The CDR3 extends over 16 amino acids. Germline lookup yields CDR1 SGHDN and CDR2 FVKESK. V was pared by 4 bases and J by 8 bases, with 21 bases between. The CDR3 nucleotides are TGTGCCAGCAGCCTATCGCGTCAAAGCCAAACCCATGAGCAGTTCTTC. It yields the protein CASSLSRQSQTHEQFF.

This clonotype occurred many times. The chain links TRBV6-5 to TRBJ1-5, with unresolved D. Between the trimmed V and J ends, which lost 0 bases and 6 bases, there was a span of 9 bases. Germline V gives CDR1 MNHEY, CDR2 SVGAGI. The CDR3 has 14 amino acids. The CDR3 loop is CASSYSGIRQPQHF. In nucleotides, the CDR3 is TGTGCCAGCAGTTACTCCGGTATTCGTCAGCCCCAGCATTTT.

The chain joins TRBV6-1 to TRBJ2-1; 13 nucleotides match TRBD2. The germline CDR1 and CDR2 sequences are MNHNS and SASEGT. The CDR3 consists of 16 residues. V was pared by 5 bases and J by 6 bases, with 7 bases of the junction left unmatched. The CDR3 DNA reads as TGTGCCAGCAGTCTAAACGGACTAGCGGGAGTCAATGAGCAGTTCTTC. It translates to CASSLNGLAGVNEQFF.

This clonotype was picked up many times. The rearrangement links TRBV28 to TRBJ2-4; D is possibly TRBD1 or TRBD2 (6 bases each). This CDR3 comprises 15 residues. The ends were cut back, 7 bases at V and 6 bases at J, with 19 bases in the middle. Germline CDR1 and CDR2: MDHEN and SYDVKM. This CDR3 is CASTAGSGAGNIQYF. CDR3 DNA sequence: TGTGCCAGCACGGCAGGGTCGGGGGCGGGAAACATTCAGTACTTC.

This clonotype came up a few times. The chain couples TRBV6-1 to TRBJ2-6, with D tentatively TRBD1 (6 bases). Trimming removed 8 bases at V and 2 bases at J, with 13 bases between. This CDR3 spans 15 amino acids. The germline V gene encodes CDR1 MNHNS and CDR2 SASEGT. The CDR3 reads CASGIAGAGANVLTF. CDR3 sequence (DNA): TGTGCCAGCGGGATCGCAGGGGCTGGGGCCAACGTCCTGACTTTC.

This clonotype has a handful of counts. The chain has TRBV5-5 and TRBJ2-2; 7 positions agree with TRBD1. This CDR3 spans 15 amino acids. With 0 bases clipped from V and 4 bases from J, the junction kept 3 bases outside the gene matches. Germline-derived CDR1 and CDR2 are SGHKS and YYEKEE (reference sequence). Written as DNA, the CDR3 is TGTGCCAGCAGCTTGGGACAGGGTACCACCGGGGAGCTGTTTTTT. Its protein is CASSLGQGTTGELFF.

V is TRBV2 and J is TRBJ2-7; 12 bases agree with TRBD1. CDR3 length: 18 amino acids. Germline trimming cut 9 bases from V and 5 bases from J; bases unmatched to any gene: 20. CDR1 and CDR2 from the germline V gene are SNHLY and FYNNEI. The chain's CDR3 is CASRFFRSGGQGANEQYF. The CDR3 bases are TGTGCCAGTCGATTTTTCAGGTCCGGGGGACAGGGGGCGAACGAGCAGTACTTC. Using reference TRBV2 and TRBJ2-7 for the parts outside the CDR3, the full variable domain is EPEVTQTPSHQVTQMGQEVILRCVPISNHLYFYWYRQILGQKVEFLVSFYNNEISEKSEIFDDQFSVERPDGSNFTLKIRSTKLEDSAMYFCASRFFRSGGQGANEQYFGPGTRLTVT.

This clonotype was found many times. The gene calls are TRBV30 and TRBJ1-3; tentatively, D is TRBD1 (5 bases). This CDR3 is 14 amino acids long. From germline, CDR1 is GTSNPN and CDR2 SVGIG (reference sequence). The V gene lost 4 bases and the J gene lost 0 bases, with 10 bases spanning the gap. CDR3: CAWTEGYSGNTIYF. The CDR3, as DNA: TGTGCCTGGACCGAGGGGTACTCTGGAAACACCATATATTTT.

This clonotype was seen many times. The chain joins TRBV2 to TRBJ1-5; D remains ambiguous. Trimming shortened V by 4 bases and J by 2 bases, and 9 bases separated the two germline ends. CDR1 SNHLY and CDR2 FYNNEI come from the germline V gene. The CDR3 sequence is 14 residues long. This CDR3 reads CASSGPQRNQPQHF. The CDR3 DNA reads as TGTGCCAGCAGTGGACCGCAGCGCAATCAGCCCCAGCATTTT.

Turning to this clonotype: A clone one base away is much larger, so this may be a read error. CDR3 residues: CASSPRGDHEQYF. Here the CDR3 DNA reads TGCGCCAGCAGCCCCCGAGGGGACCACGAGCAGTACTTC. This sequence joins TRBV4-3 and TRBJ2-7; D is tentatively TRBD1 or TRBD2 (5 bases each). The CDR3 totals 13 residues. The ends were cut back, 4 bases at V and 5 bases at J, with 12 bases in the middle. Germline V lookup: CDR1 LGHNA, CDR2 YSLEER.

This clonotype was detected only a few times. The rearrangement joins TRBV4-3 to TRBJ2-2; TRBD2 matches at 10 bases. Trimming removed 1 base from V and 5 bases from J; junction bases left unmatched: 1. The CDR3 totals 15 residues. Germline CDR1 is LGHNA and CDR2 is YSLEER. CDR3 bases: TGCGCCAGCAGCCAAGGGACTAGCGGAACCGGGGAGCTGTTTTTT. This translates into CASSQGTSGTGELFF.

This clonotype was recorded at least ten times. The V call is TRBV20-1, the J call TRBJ1-2; maybe TRBD1 (6 bases). Trimming cost V 1 base and J 7 bases, with 10 bases left between them. Germline values: CDR1 DFQATT, CDR2 SNEGSKA (reference sequence). This CDR3 region has 12 residues. The DNA for the CDR3 is TGCAGTGCTAGAGGGACAGTCCCTGGCTACACCTTC. Residues: CSARGTVPGYTF.

This clonotype was recorded at least ten times. The rearrangement uses TRBV2 and TRBJ1-3; D unresolved. The CDR3 spans 14 residues. The V end was cut by 3 bases, the J end by 8 bases, with 14 bases between. Germline CDR1 reads SNHLY; CDR2 reads FYNNEI. Here the CDR3 reads CASSEAGGRYTIYF. CDR3 DNA: TGTGCCAGCAGTGAGGCGGGAGGAAGGTACACCATATATTTT.

In this sample, this clonotype turned up many times. CDR3 sequence reads: CASSLDQGWMEQYF. The DNA for the CDR3 is TGTGCCAGCAGCTTAGATCAAGGGTGGATGGAGCAGTACTTC. V gene TRBV11-3 combines with J gene TRBJ2-7; D ambiguous. CDR1 is SGHNT and CDR2 is YENEEA in the germline V gene. CDR3 length equals 14 residues. V dropped 0 bases and J dropped 7 bases, with 13 bases sitting between them.

Many counts were recorded for this clonotype. The CDR3 reads CASSEASGRGETQYF. Here the CDR3 DNA reads TGTGCCAGCAGTGAGGCTAGCGGGAGGGGCGAGACCCAGTACTTC. J is TRBJ2-5 and V is TRBV2; 12 bases map to TRBD2. CDR1 is SNHLY, CDR2 FYNNEI, per germline. V shed 3 bases, J shed 5 bases, and the junction held 4 bases outside the gene matches. The CDR3 extends over 15 amino acids.

This clonotype has ten or more counts. The rearrangement joins TRBV25-1 to TRBJ1-5; the D gene is possibly TRBD1 (6 bases). The germline CDR1 and CDR2 sequences are MGHDK and SYGVNS. This CDR3 has 14 amino acids. Trimming pared 5 bases from V and 6 bases from J, leaving 14 bases between. CDR3 sequence reads: CASSRGGGGQPQHF. In DNA, the CDR3 is TGTGCCAGCAGTCGCGGGGGCGGGGGTCAGCCCCAGCATTTT.

CDR3 in DNA: TGTGCCAGCAGTCTCCCAAGAGGGTCTTCAGTGGCAACCCAGTACTTC. Translating it yields CASSLPRGSSVATQYF. The chain joins TRBV28 to TRBJ2-5; TRBD2 is a possible D gene (5 bases). This CDR3 spans 16 amino acids. Germline values: CDR1 MDHEN, CDR2 SYDVKM. V lost 5 bases and J 8 bases, leaving 24 bases between the germline ends.

The chain couples TRBV12-3 or TRBV12-4 to TRBJ1-1; D is unclear. This CDR3 is built from 15 residues. V lost 3 bases and J 6 bases, leaving 17 bases between the germline ends. The DNA of the CDR3 is TGTGCCAGCAGTTTTGGGGTAGGGTATGTCGCTGAAGCTTTCTTT. As protein: CASSFGVGYVAEAFF.

Concerning this clonotype: Since a much larger clone is just one base distant, this may be a read error. The chain carries TRBV2 and TRBJ2-7; 9 bases align to TRBD1. The germline V gene encodes CDR1 SNHLY and CDR2 FYNNEI. The CDR3 loop spans 14 amino acids. CDR3 in amino acids: CDSSFATGGYEQYF. CDR3 DNA: TGTGACAGCAGTTTCGCGACAGGGGGCTACGAGCAGTACTTC.

The chain links TRBV5-1 to TRBJ2-6; D remains unclear. The germline CDR1 and CDR2 sequences are SGHRS and YFSETQ. Deletions cut 0 bases from V and 0 bases from J, with 7 bases between. This CDR3 has 16 residues. The CDR3 is CASSLAPVSGANVLTF. CDR3 nucleotide sequence: TGCGCCAGCAGCTTGGCCCCGGTCTCTGGGGCCAACGTCCTGACTTTC.

This clonotype turned up a few times. The chain carries TRBV20-1 and TRBJ2-7, with 7 bases aligning to TRBD1. Trimming removed 7 bases from V and 1 base from J; junction bases left unmatched: 7. This CDR3 has 13 residues. The germline V gene encodes CDR1 DFQATT and CDR2 SNEGSKA (reference sequence). DNA of the CDR3: TGCAGTGTCAACGCAGGGGGATCCTACGAGCAGTACTTC. Amino acids: CSVNAGGSYEQYF.

This clonotype was found many times. The gene calls are TRBV29-1 and TRBJ2-7; D is unresolved. Germline CDR1 is SQVTM and CDR2 is ANQGSEA. Deletions cut 0 bases from V and 5 bases from J, with 11 bases between. This CDR3 has 13 residues. The CDR3 nucleotides read TGCAGCGTTGAAGAGGGCTTAGGCGACGAGCAGTACTTC. This encodes CSVEEGLGDEQYF.